The 32 T cell receptor beta chains listed next were all sequenced from one sample in a study of CD8+ T cells in alopecia areata. cDNA prepared by RNA extraction and subsequent reverse transcription served as the template for sequencing. The method was immunoSEQ multiplex PCR; TCRdb's version includes in-frame clones alone and lacks a portion of them. This sample has over 95,000 clones, with 50% to 75% found just once. As for treatment: oral pan-JAK inhibitor, 5-10 mg twice daily. The sample in question was CD8+ T cells sorted from blood, obtained at week 4, from a patient treated with tofacitinib. These receptors were taken from a human donor with alopecia areata.

The J gene is TRBJ2-5, the V gene TRBV4-1; TRBD1 is a possible D gene (7 bases). The V gene's germline CDR1 is MGHRA and CDR2 YSYEKL. The CDR3 loop spans 16 amino acids. Trimming left V 3 bases short and J 2 bases short, with 16 bases between. The CDR3 loop is CASSQQEGQPQETQYF. The CDR3 DNA sequence: TGCGCCAGCAGCCAGCAGGAGGGACAGCCTCAAGAGACCCAGTACTTC.

The sample holds a few counts of this clone. V gene TRBV30 combines with J gene TRBJ2-1, with 11 bases identical to TRBD2. With V trimmed by 3 bases and J by 8 bases, 12 bases remained unmatched. Germline V gives CDR1 GTSNPN, CDR2 SVGIG (reference sequence). The CDR3 is 16 amino acids. The CDR3 spells CAWSPGTSGPGDEQFF. The DNA for the CDR3 is TGTGCCTGGAGCCCCGGGACTAGCGGACCTGGGGATGAGCAGTTCTTC.

CDR3 DNA: TGCAGCGTCTCAGCGGGCAACTCCTACGAGCAGTACTTC. It codes for CSVSAGNSYEQYF. The chain is built from TRBV29-1 and TRBJ2-7; D perhaps matches TRBD2 (6 bases). CDR1 is SQVTM and CDR2 is ANQGSEA in the germline V gene. This CDR3 region has 13 residues. V was cut by 6 bases and J by 0 bases, with 12 bases left in between.

V gene TRBV7-9 combines with J gene TRBJ2-5; possibly TRBD2 for D (6 bases). There are 12 residues in the CDR3. Per the germline V gene, CDR1 is SEHNR and CDR2 is FQNEAQ (reference sequence). Trimming stripped 3 bases from V and 5 bases from J, with 7 bases between. The CDR3 DNA follows: TGTGCCAGCAGCTTTGGGGGGGAGACCCAGTACTTC. Translating it yields CASSFGGETQYF.

V gene TRBV27 combines with J gene TRBJ2-7, with 9 positions matching TRBD1. The J segment lost 2 bases and the V segment lost 5 bases, leaving 4 bases of the junction unmatched. The CDR3 totals 14 residues. CDR1 MNHEY and CDR2 SMNVEV come from the germline V gene (reference sequence). Written as DNA, the CDR3 is TGTGCCAGCAGTCTCCGGGACAGGGCCTACGAGCAGTACTTC. It encodes CASSLRDRAYEQYF.

This rearrangement joins TRBV7-9 to TRBJ2-1; D is perhaps TRBD1 or TRBD2 (5 bases each). This CDR3 is built from 13 residues. Germline CDR1 reads SEHNR; CDR2 reads FQNEAQ (reference sequence). V was shortened by 1 base and J by 12 bases, with 13 bases between the two germline ends. CDR3 region: CASSLVGAAWQFF. CDR3 bases: TGTGCCAGCAGCTTAGTCGGGGCGGCGTGGCAGTTCTTC.

This clone was seen ten or more times. V and J are TRBV15 and TRBJ2-6; TRBD2 matches 7 bases. Trimming at V came to 0 bases and at J to 2 bases, leaving 1 base not matched to a gene. Germline CDR1 reads LNHNV; CDR2 reads YYDKDF (reference sequence). The CDR3 is made up of 16 amino acids. CDR3 coding DNA: TGTGCCACCAGCAGAGAGGGAGGGGCTGGGGCCAACGTCCTGACTTTC. This gives the protein CATSREGGAGANVLTF.

The J gene is TRBJ2-5, the V gene TRBV29-1; D ambiguous. This CDR3 is built from 12 residues. The V and J ends lost 5 bases and 3 bases respectively, with 10 bases between them. The germline CDR1 and CDR2 sequences are SQVTM and ANQGSEA. In DNA form, the CDR3 reads TGCAGCGTTAAGGAGTACGAAGAGACCCAGTACTTC. Its translation: CSVKEYEETQYF.

This chain uses TRBV6-5 with TRBJ2-1; D tentatively reads TRBD1 or TRBD2 (6 bases each). This CDR3 is built from 14 residues. Trimming pared 0 bases from V and 4 bases from J, leaving 7 bases between. Germline CDR1 and CDR2: MNHEY and SVGAGI. CDR3 coding DNA: TGTGCCAGCAGTTACTCAGGGGGGTACAATGAGCAGTTCTTC. This translates into CASSYSGGYNEQFF.

This clone was seen more than once but under ten times. V usage is TRBV4-1 and J usage is TRBJ2-3; 7 bases map to TRBD2. Germline-derived CDR1 and CDR2 are MGHRA and YSYEKL. This CDR3 has 18 amino acids. The ends lost 2 bases at V and 0 bases at J; junction bases unmatched: 11. Here the CDR3 reads CASSQLQNLAASTDTQYF. The DNA for the CDR3 is TGCGCCAGCAGCCAACTACAGAACCTAGCGGCTAGCACAGATACGCAGTATTTT.

V gene TRBV27 combines with J gene TRBJ1-5; D unclear. The germline V gene encodes CDR1 MNHEY and CDR2 SMNVEV (reference sequence). The CDR3 runs to 17 residues. V gave up 3 bases and J gave up 0 bases, with 15 bases separating them. The CDR3 sequence is CASSFTGGDYSNQPQHF. In nucleotides, the CDR3 is TGTGCCAGCAGTTTTACCGGCGGAGATTATAGCAATCAGCCCCAGCATTTT.

The rearrangement joins TRBV27 to TRBJ2-5, with 8 bases lining up with TRBD1. This CDR3 is 14 amino acids long. Looked up from germline, CDR1 is MNHEY and CDR2 is SMNVEV (reference sequence). After removal of 5 bases from V and 2 bases from J, the junction contained 4 bases not matched to a gene. The CDR3 DNA is TGTGCCAGCAGTCCCTGGACAGGGCAAGAGACCCAGTACTTC. Translating gives CASSPWTGQETQYF.

This clone was counted only a few times. V and J are TRBV29-1 and TRBJ2-2; D gene unclear. CDR1 is SQVTM, CDR2 ANQGSEA, per germline. This CDR3 spans 11 amino acids. The ends were cut back, 8 bases at V and 1 base at J, with 5 bases in the middle. DNA for the CDR3: TGCAGCCAACGGAACACCGGGGAGCTGTTTTTT. Protein product: CSQRNTGELFF.

This clone was seen more than once but under ten times. This sequence joins TRBV7-9 and TRBJ1-5, with 10 bases matching TRBD1. Unmatched junction bases numbered 1, after V lost 5 bases and J lost 6 bases. In germline, CDR1 is SEHNR, CDR2 FQNEAQ (reference sequence). This CDR3 is built from 13 residues. The CDR3 is CASSGTGVQPQHF. In DNA form, the CDR3 reads TGTGCCAGCAGCGGGACAGGGGTTCAGCCCCAGCATTTT.

The chain is built from TRBV27 and TRBJ2-1; no reliable D call. V lost 6 bases to trimming and J lost 8 bases, with 8 bases between them. The CDR3 consists of 11 residues. The germline V gene has CDR1 MNHEY and CDR2 SMNVEV (reference sequence). The CDR3 is CASRTTHEQFF. CDR3 nucleotides: TGTGCCAGCAGAACTACCCATGAGCAGTTCTTC.

This clone was found many times. The chain combines TRBV6-1 with TRBJ2-3, with D perhaps TRBD2 (6 bases). Trimming pared 0 bases from V and 1 base from J, leaving 8 bases between. The CDR3 loop spans 15 amino acids. Germline lookup yields CDR1 MNHNS and CDR2 SASEGT. The CDR3 sequence is CASSEATGGTDTQYF. CDR3 nucleotide sequence: TGTGCCAGCAGTGAAGCGACGGGGGGCACAGATACGCAGTATTTT.

This chain's CDR3 is CASSQGVSSGNTIYF. The CDR3 DNA reads as TGCGCCAGCAGCCAAGGGGTGTCGTCTGGAAACACCATATATTTT. V usage is TRBV4-1 and J usage is TRBJ1-3; D is ambiguous. Germline V CDR1 and CDR2: MGHRA, YSYEKL. The V and J ends lost 1 base and 1 base respectively, with 8 bases between them. The CDR3 consists of 15 residues.

This clone was observed a handful of times. V is TRBV5-1 and J is TRBJ2-5; D unclear. Per the germline V gene, CDR1 is SGHRS and CDR2 is YFSETQ. The CDR3 spans 14 residues. Between the trimmed V and J ends, which lost 0 bases and 1 base, there was a span of 7 bases. The CDR3 loop reads CASSLEIVQETQYF. As DNA, the CDR3 is TGCGCCAGCAGCTTGGAGATCGTCCAAGAGACCCAGTACTTC.

The chain combines TRBV6-5 with TRBJ1-3; possibly TRBD1 for D (6 bases). V shed 6 bases and J shed 0 bases, with 9 bases lying between them. The CDR3 covers 14 residues. Germline CDR1 and CDR2: MNHEY and SVGAGI. CDR3: CASSGTTSGNTIYF. The DNA of the CDR3 is TGTGCCAGCAGCGGGACAACCTCTGGAAACACCATATATTTT.

This chain connects TRBV19 to TRBJ1-1; D is ambiguous. The V and J ends lost 5 bases and 4 bases respectively, with 14 bases between them. Per germline, CDR1 LNHDA and CDR2 SQIVND (reference sequence). The CDR3 spans 14 residues. This CDR3 reads CASSSAVFVTEAFF. The CDR3 DNA is TGTGCCAGTAGTTCCGCAGTCTTCGTCACTGAAGCTTTCTTT.

The chain joins TRBV7-2 to TRBJ2-7; perhaps TRBD1 as D (5 bases). This CDR3 region has 15 residues. Germline loops: CDR1 SGHTA, CDR2 FQGNSA. The V end lost 1 base, the J end lost 4 bases, and 14 bases lay between the germline ends. CDR3 DNA: TGTGCCAGCAGCTTAGGTAGTTGGGGCCGTTACGAGCAGTACTTC. Protein sequence: CASSLGSWGRYEQYF.

This clone was seen a handful of times. The rearrangement uses TRBV6-5 and TRBJ2-3; D remains ambiguous. Germline V gene lookup returns CDR1 MNHEY and CDR2 SVGAGI. CDR3 length: 12 amino acids. V gave up 2 bases and J gave up 4 bases, with 4 bases separating them. CDR3 nucleotide sequence: TGTGCCAGCAGTTACGGCCCAGATACGCAGTATTTT. Translating gives CASSYGPDTQYF.

This clone appeared a few times. V usage is TRBV30 and J usage is TRBJ2-7; possible D gene TRBD1, 6 bases. Trimming took 5 bases from V and 3 from J, leaving 8 bases between them. The germline CDR1 and CDR2 sequences are GTSNPN and SVGIG (reference sequence). The length of the CDR3 is 11 residues. The DNA of the CDR3 is TGTGCCTGGGGCAGGGGCTACGAGCAGTACTTC. This codes for CAWGRGYEQYF.

V usage is TRBV7-8 and J usage is TRBJ2-1; 13 bases align to TRBD2. Germline lookup yields CDR1 SGHVS and CDR2 FQNEAQ. The CDR3 has 16 amino acids. The V segment lost 5 bases and the J segment 10 bases; nucleotides outside the gene matches: 11. The CDR3 spells CASSPQRLAGGSEQFF. The CDR3 DNA is TGTGCCAGCAGCCCTCAACGACTAGCGGGGGGATCGGAGCAGTTCTTC.

This clone was seen only a few times. The J gene is TRBJ2-2, the V gene TRBV6-5, with a possible D match to TRBD1 (5 bases). V lost 10 bases and J 7 bases, leaving 22 bases between the germline ends. CDR1 and CDR2 from the germline V gene are MNHEY and SVGAGI. The CDR3 contains 15 residues. CDR3 bases: TGTGCCACCCCACCGCTAGACGAAGGGGTCGGGGAGCTGTTTTTT. Protein sequence: CATPPLDEGVGELFF.

CDR3 amino acids: CASSARGLGEVQPQHF. The CDR3, as DNA: TGTGCCAGCAGTGCCAGGGGGCTGGGGGAGGTTCAGCCCCAGCATTTT. The rearrangement links TRBV27 to TRBJ1-5; 8 bases are a match to TRBD1. The CDR3 is made up of 16 amino acids. Per germline, CDR1 MNHEY and CDR2 SMNVEV (reference sequence). V was pared by 5 bases and J by 6 bases, with 12 bases of the junction left unmatched.

CDR3 nucleotide sequence: TGTGCCAGCAGACCCCCGACAGGGCCCCCCTACGAGCAGTACTTC. This translates into CASRPPTGPPYEQYF. The chain combines TRBV28 with TRBJ2-7, with 7 bases fitting TRBD1. V trimming: 6 bases; J trimming: 2 bases; junction bases outside the gene matches: 10. Per the germline V gene, CDR1 is MDHEN and CDR2 is SYDVKM. The CDR3 consists of 15 residues. The full variable domain, in which reference TRBV28 and TRBJ2-7 provide the parts outside the CDR3, is DVKVTQSSRYLVKRTGEKVFLECVQDMDHENMFWYRQDPGLGLRLIYFSYDVKMKEKGDIPEGYSVSREKKERFSLILESASTNQTSMYLCASRPPTGPPYEQYFGPGTRLTVT.

This rearrangement joins TRBV5-6 to TRBJ2-5; D is ambiguous. V lost 3 bases and J 5 bases, leaving 11 bases between the germline ends. This CDR3 has 13 amino acids. In germline, CDR1 is SGHDT, CDR2 YYEEEE. CDR3 sequence (DNA): TGTGCCAGCAGCTCTAACGGCCCCGAGACCCAGTACTTC. It encodes CASSSNGPETQYF.

This clone was observed once. The chain links TRBV29-1 to TRBJ2-1; 10 bases are shared with TRBD2. CDR1 SQVTM and CDR2 ANQGSEA come from the germline V gene. Losses at the gene ends were 1 base for V and 0 bases for J; bases not matched to a gene: 6. This CDR3 region has 17 residues. The CDR3 sequence: CSVEGLPSGSSYNEQFF. Written as DNA, the CDR3 is TGCAGCGTTGAAGGCCTGCCTAGCGGGAGCTCCTACAATGAGCAGTTCTTC.

This clone was observed a single time. The rearrangement links TRBV7-6 to TRBJ1-5; unclear D gene. CDR3 length equals 13 residues. The V end was cut by 0 bases, the J end by 5 bases, with 5 bases between. The germline gives CDR1 SGHVS, CDR2 FNYEAQ. Written as DNA, the CDR3 is TGTGCCAGCAGCTTAGCCCGGTATCAGCCCCAGCATTTT. Its protein product is CASSLARYQPQHF.

This clone was seen a handful of times. This rearrangement joins TRBV9 to TRBJ2-1; 8 nucleotides align to TRBD2. Germline trimming cut 2 bases from V and 0 bases from J; bases unmatched to any gene: 4. The germline V gene encodes CDR1 SGDLS and CDR2 YYNGEE. CDR3 length equals 16 residues. The DNA for the CDR3 is TGTGCCAGCAGCGTGACCGGGACTAGCTCCTACAATGAGCAGTTCTTC. This sequence encodes CASSVTGTSSYNEQFF.

A few counts support this clone. V usage is TRBV6-6 and J usage is TRBJ1-1; no firm D call. The germline gives CDR1 MNHNY, CDR2 SVGAGI (reference sequence). This CDR3 region has 14 residues. Deletions cut 3 bases from V and 1 base from J, with 9 bases between. The CDR3 nucleotides read TGTGCCAGCAGTTATTTGTCAGGGAACACTGAAGCTTTCTTT. Its protein is CASSYLSGNTEAFF.